This TCR beta chain was recovered during a study of T cell changes during pregnancy in multiple sclerosis. Here immunoSEQ multiplex PCR was the method, and the copy in TCRdb shows in-frame clones only, minus some. The sample carries roughly 27,000 clones, 88% recorded once. This CDR3 comprises 14 residues. Trimming cost V 2 bases and J 4 bases, with 12 bases left between them. The germline gives CDR1 MGHRA, CDR2 YSYEKL. The sequence was obtained from a female donor with multiple sclerosis, enrolled in a pregnancy study. Source: CD8+ T cells from peripheral blood mononuclear cells, taken in the second trimester of pregnancy. This chain links TRBV4-1 with TRBJ2-7, with D possibly matching TRBD2 (7 bases). The CDR3 loop is CASSQRGAGYEQYF. CDR3 DNA: TGCGCCAGCAGCCAACGGGGGGCCGGGTACGAGCAGTACTTC.